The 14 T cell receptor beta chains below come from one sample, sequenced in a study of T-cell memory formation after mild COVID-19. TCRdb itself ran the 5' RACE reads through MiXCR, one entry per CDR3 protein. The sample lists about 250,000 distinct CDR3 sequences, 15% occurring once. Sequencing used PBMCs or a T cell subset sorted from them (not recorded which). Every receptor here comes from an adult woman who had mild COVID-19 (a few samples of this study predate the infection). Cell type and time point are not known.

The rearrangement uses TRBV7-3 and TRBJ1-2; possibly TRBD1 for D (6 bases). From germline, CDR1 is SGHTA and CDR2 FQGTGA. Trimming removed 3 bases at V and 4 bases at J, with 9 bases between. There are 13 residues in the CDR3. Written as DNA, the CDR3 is TGTGCCAGCAGCTTTTCCAGGGGCTATGGCTACACCTTC. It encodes CASSFSRGYGYTF. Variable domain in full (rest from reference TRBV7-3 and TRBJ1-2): GAGVSQTPSNKVTEKGKYVELRCDPISGHTALYWYRQSLGQGPEFLIYFQGTGAADDSGLPNDRFFAVRPEGSVSTLKIQRTERGDSAVYLCASSFSRGYGYTFGSGTRLTVV.

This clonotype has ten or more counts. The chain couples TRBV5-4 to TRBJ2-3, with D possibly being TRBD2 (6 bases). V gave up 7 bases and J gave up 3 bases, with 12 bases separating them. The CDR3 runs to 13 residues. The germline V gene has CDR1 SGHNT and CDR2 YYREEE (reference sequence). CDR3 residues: CASAAGMTDTQYF. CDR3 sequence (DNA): TGTGCCAGCGCGGCGGGGATGACAGATACGCAGTATTTT.

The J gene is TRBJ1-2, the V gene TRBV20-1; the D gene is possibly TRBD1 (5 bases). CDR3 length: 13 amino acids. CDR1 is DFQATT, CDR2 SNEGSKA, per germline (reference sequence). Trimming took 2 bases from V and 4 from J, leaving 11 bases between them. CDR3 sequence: CSARRGVGYGYTF. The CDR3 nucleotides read TGCAGTGCTAGAAGGGGCGTGGGCTATGGCTACACCTTC.

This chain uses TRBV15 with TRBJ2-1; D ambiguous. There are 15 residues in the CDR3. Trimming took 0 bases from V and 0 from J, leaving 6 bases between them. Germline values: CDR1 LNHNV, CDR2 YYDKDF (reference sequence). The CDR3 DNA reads TGTGCCACCAGCAGAGAATCGAGCTCCTACAATGAGCAGTTCTTC. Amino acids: CATSRESSSYNEQFF.

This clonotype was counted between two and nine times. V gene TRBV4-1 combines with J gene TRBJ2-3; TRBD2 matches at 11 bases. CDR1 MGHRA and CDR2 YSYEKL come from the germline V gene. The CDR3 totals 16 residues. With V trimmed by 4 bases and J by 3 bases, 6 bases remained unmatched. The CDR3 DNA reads TGCGCCAGCAGCCCCCTAGCGGGAGGTATTACAGATACGCAGTATTTT. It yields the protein CASSPLAGGITDTQYF.

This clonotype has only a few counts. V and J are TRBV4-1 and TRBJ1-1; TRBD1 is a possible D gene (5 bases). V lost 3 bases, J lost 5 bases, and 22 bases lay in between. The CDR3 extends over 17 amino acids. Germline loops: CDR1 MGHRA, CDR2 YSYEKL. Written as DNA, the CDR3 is TGCGCCAGCAGCCATCCCTCAGCACGGGGGGGAAGGACTGAAGCTTTCTTT. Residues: CASSHPSARGGRTEAFF.

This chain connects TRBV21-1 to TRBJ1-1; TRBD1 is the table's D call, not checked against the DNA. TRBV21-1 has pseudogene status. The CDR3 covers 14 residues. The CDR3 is CASSNRQVHTEAFF. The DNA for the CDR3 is TGTGCCAGCAGCAATAGACAGGTCCACACTGAAGCTTTCTTT.

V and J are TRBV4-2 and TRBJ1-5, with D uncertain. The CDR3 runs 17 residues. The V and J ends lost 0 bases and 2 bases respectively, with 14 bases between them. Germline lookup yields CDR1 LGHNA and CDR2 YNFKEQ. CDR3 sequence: CASSQEGTRVRNQPQHF. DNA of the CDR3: TGTGCCAGCAGCCAAGAAGGTACACGGGTTCGCAATCAGCCCCAGCATTTT.

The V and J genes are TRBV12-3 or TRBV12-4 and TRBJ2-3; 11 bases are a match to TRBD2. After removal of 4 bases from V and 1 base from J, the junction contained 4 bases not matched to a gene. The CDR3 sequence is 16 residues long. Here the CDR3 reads CASSWGLAAGTDTQYF. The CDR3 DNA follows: TGTGCCAGCAGTTGGGGACTAGCGGCGGGCACAGATACGCAGTATTTT.

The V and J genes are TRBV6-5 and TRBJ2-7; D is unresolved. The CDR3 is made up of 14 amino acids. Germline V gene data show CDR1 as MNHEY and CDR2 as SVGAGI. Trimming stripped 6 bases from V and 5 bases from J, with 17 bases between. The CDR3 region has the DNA TGTGCCAGCAGATTTAGCCGGATGGGGAACGAGCAGTACTTC. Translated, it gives CASRFSRMGNEQYF.

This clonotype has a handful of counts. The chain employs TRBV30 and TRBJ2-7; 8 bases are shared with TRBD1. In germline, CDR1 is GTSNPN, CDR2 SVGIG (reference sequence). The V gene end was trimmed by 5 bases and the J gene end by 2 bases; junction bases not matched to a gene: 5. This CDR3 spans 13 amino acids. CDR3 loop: CAWVKTGAYEQYF. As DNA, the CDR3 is TGTGCCTGGGTAAAGACAGGGGCCTACGAGCAGTACTTC.

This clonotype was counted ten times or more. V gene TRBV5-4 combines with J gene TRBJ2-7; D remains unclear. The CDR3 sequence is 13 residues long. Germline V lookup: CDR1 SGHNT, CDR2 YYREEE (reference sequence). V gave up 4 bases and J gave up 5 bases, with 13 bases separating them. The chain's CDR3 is CASSPSGRDEQYF. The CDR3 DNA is TGTGCCAGCAGCCCCTCTGGACGGGACGAGCAGTACTTC.

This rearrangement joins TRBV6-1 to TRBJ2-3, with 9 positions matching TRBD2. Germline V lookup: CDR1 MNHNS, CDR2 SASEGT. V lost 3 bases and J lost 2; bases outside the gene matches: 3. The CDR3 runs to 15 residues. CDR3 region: CASSDSGGPTDTQYF. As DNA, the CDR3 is TGTGCCAGCAGTGATAGCGGGGGCCCCACAGATACGCAGTATTTT.

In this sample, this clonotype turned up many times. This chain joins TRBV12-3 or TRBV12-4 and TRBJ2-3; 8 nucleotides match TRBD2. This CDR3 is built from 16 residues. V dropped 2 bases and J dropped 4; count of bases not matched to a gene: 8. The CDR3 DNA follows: TGTGCCAGCAGTTTAAGCCACACCGGGGGGGCAGATACGCAGTATTTT. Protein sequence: CASSLSHTGGADTQYF.